The 31 T cell receptor beta chains in this list originate from one sample, sequenced in a study of blood T cell repertoires in COVID-19. Some clones are missing from TCRdb's copy, which holds only in-frame ones; the method was immunoSEQ multiplex PCR. The table lists over 130,000 clones, approximately 80% of them singletons. Source material: peripheral blood. These receptors were obtained from a woman of 80 years or more with active or convalescent COVID-19.

V is TRBV6-4 and J is TRBJ2-1, with TRBD2 matching over 12 bases. Germline V gives CDR1 MRHNA, CDR2 SNTAGT. The junction had 6 bases not matched to a gene; V was cut back by 2 bases and J by 10 bases. This CDR3 region has 15 residues. CDR3 residues: CASSDASGGAYEQFF. Written as DNA, the CDR3 is TGTGCCAGCAGTGACGCTAGCGGGGGGGCCTACGAGCAGTTCTTC.

Many counts were recorded for this clone. The J gene is TRBJ2-7, the V gene TRBV2; 7 positions agree with TRBD1. This CDR3 is built from 13 residues. Germline CDR1 SNHLY, CDR2 FYNNEI. V lost 7 bases, J lost 3 bases, and 6 bases stayed unmatched. CDR3 region: CASNRDSRYEQYF. The CDR3, as DNA: TGTGCCAGCAACCGGGACAGCCGCTACGAGCAGTACTTC.

This sequence joins TRBV7-9 and TRBJ2-3; D might be TRBD1 (6 bases). This CDR3 has 15 amino acids. Germline-derived CDR1 and CDR2 are SEHNR and FQNEAQ (reference sequence). The V end lost 1 base, the J end lost 6 bases, and 14 bases lay between the germline ends. The DNA for the CDR3 is TGTGCCAGCAGCTTAGGACAGGTATTGCTGGATACGCAGTATTTT. Protein product: CASSLGQVLLDTQYF. Full variable domain (missing parts from reference TRBV7-9 and TRBJ2-3): DTGVSQNPRHKITKRGQNVTFRCDPISEHNRLYWYRQTLGQGPEFLTYFQNEAQLEKSRLLSDRFSAERPKGSFSTLEIQRTEQGDSAMYLCASSLGQVLLDTQYFGPGTRLTVL.

This clone was seen more than once but under ten times. The J gene is TRBJ2-3, the V gene TRBV7-9; TRBD2 matches 10 bases. Trimming took 5 bases from V and 5 from J; bases not matched to a gene: 10. The CDR3 length is 16 residues. The germline gives CDR1 SEHNR, CDR2 FQNEAQ (reference sequence). The CDR3 DNA reads as TGTGCCAGCAGCCGCGAAAGCGGGGGGGCCGGAGATACGCAGTATTTT. This encodes CASSRESGGAGDTQYF.

Only a few counts were recorded for this clone. The V and J genes are TRBV6-5 and TRBJ1-3; 8 positions agree with TRBD1. The CDR3 runs to 14 residues. The germline gives CDR1 MNHEY, CDR2 SVGAGI. Losses at the gene ends were 5 bases for V and 9 bases for J; bases not matched to a gene: 9. In nucleotides, the CDR3 is TGTGCCAGCAGTCCAGGACAGGGCAGTGGCACCATATATTTT. Translated: CASSPGQGSGTIYF.

The rearrangement links TRBV5-1 to TRBJ2-3, with 7 bases lining up with TRBD1. Trimming cost V 2 bases and J 0 bases; bases outside gene matches: 6. Per the germline V gene, CDR1 is SGHRS and CDR2 is YFSETQ. The CDR3 extends over 16 amino acids. The CDR3 reads CASSLTTGVSTDTQYF. The CDR3 DNA sequence: TGCGCCAGCAGCTTAACAACAGGGGTCAGCACAGATACGCAGTATTTT. The complete variable domain, with remaining parts taken from reference TRBV5-1 and TRBJ2-3, reads KAGVTQTPRYLIKTRGQQVTLSCSPISGHRSVSWYQQTPGQGLQFLFEYFSETQRNKGNFPGRFSGRQFSNSRSEMNVSTLELGDSALYLCASSLTTGVSTDTQYFGPGTRLTVL.

A remark on this clone: This may stem from a read error, because a much larger clone lies one nucleotide away. The chain joins TRBV7-3 to TRBJ2-3; D possibly corresponds to TRBD1 (5 bases). The CDR3 has 13 residues. CDR1 is SGHTA, CDR2 FQGTGA, per germline. The V and J ends lost 5 bases and 1 base respectively, with 7 bases between them. The CDR3 bases are TGTGCCAGCAGCCCACAGGGCACAGATACGCAGTATTTT. As protein: CASSPQGTDTQYF.

The CDR3 coding sequence is TGCGCCAGCAGCCAAGGACCTAGCGGGGGGGCTAGTGAGCAGTTCTTC. Protein: CASSQGPSGGASEQFF. The rearrangement links TRBV4-3 to TRBJ2-1, with 12 bases matching TRBD2. Unmatched junction bases numbered 7, after V lost 1 base and J lost 9 bases. Looked up from germline, CDR1 is LGHNA and CDR2 is YSLEER. CDR3 length: 16 amino acids.

This clone was detected only once. The chain carries TRBV5-1 and TRBJ2-2; weak D call: TRBD1 (7 bases). The CDR3 covers 16 residues. V lost 0 bases, J lost 4 bases, and 13 bases lay in between. Per germline, CDR1 SGHRS and CDR2 YFSETQ. The CDR3 reads CASSLDRGLTTGELFF. CDR3 DNA: TGCGCCAGCAGCTTGGACAGGGGACTGACCACCGGGGAGCTGTTTTTT.

The chain uses TRBV6-5 and TRBJ2-7; TRBD1 agrees at 8 bases. Germline V gene sequence: CDR1 MNHEY, CDR2 SVGAGI. CDR3 size: 16 residues. Germline trimming cut 2 bases from V and 2 bases from J; bases unmatched to any gene: 8. The CDR3 bases are TGTGCCAGCAGTTACCCAGGGGGCGAGATCCCCTACGAGCAGTACTTC. Residues: CASSYPGGEIPYEQYF.

V usage is TRBV19 and J usage is TRBJ2-7; D may be TRBD2 (6 bases). The germline V gene has CDR1 LNHDA and CDR2 SQIVND (reference sequence). The CDR3 loop spans 15 amino acids. V lost 4 bases to trimming and J lost 1 base, with 14 bases between them. CDR3 coding DNA: TGTGCCAGTAGTAGCCAAGCCGGGAGATCCTACGAGCAGTACTTC. This gives the protein CASSSQAGRSYEQYF.

J is TRBJ2-6 and V is TRBV5-1; D perhaps matches TRBD1 (6 bases). Trimming left V 0 bases short and J 2 bases short, with 12 bases between. The CDR3 spans 17 residues. Per germline, CDR1 SGHRS and CDR2 YFSETQ. CDR3 bases: TGCGCCAGCAGCTTGGCCTTGTCAGGGGCTGGGGCCAACGTCCTGACTTTC. Its protein is CASSLALSGAGANVLTF.

This clone was seen a handful of times. Other nucleotide sequences from this sample produce the same CDR3. This chain connects TRBV5-1 to TRBJ1-5, with TRBD1 matching 10 bases. The V gene's germline CDR1 is SGHRS and CDR2 YFSETQ. The CDR3 runs 15 residues. J gave up 4 bases and V 0 bases, and 1 base lay outside the gene matches. CDR3 sequence (DNA): TGCGCCAGCAGCTTGGGACAGGGGGCTAATCAGCCCCAGCATTTT. Translated, it gives CASSLGQGANQPQHF.

The table lists this clone with a count of one. This chain joins TRBV7-9 and TRBJ2-4; 7 bases agree with TRBD1. Trimming removed 4 bases from V and 0 bases from J; junction bases left unmatched: 9. CDR1 is SEHNR and CDR2 is FQNEAQ in the germline V gene (reference sequence). The CDR3 extends over 17 amino acids. The CDR3 region has the DNA TGTGCCAGCAGCTATAACCGGGACAGAGTAGCCAAAAACATTCAGTACTTC. Its translation is CASSYNRDRVAKNIQYF.

The J gene is TRBJ2-7, the V gene TRBV7-9; D might be TRBD2 (5 bases). The V end was cut by 3 bases, the J end by 5 bases, with 11 bases between. CDR3 length: 13 amino acids. CDR1 is SEHNR, CDR2 FQNEAQ, per germline (reference sequence). The CDR3 loop reads CASSFSGKDEQYF. In DNA form, the CDR3 reads TGTGCCAGCAGCTTTTCCGGGAAGGACGAGCAGTACTTC.

The V call is TRBV5-6, the J call TRBJ2-7; D possibly corresponds to TRBD1 (5 bases). Germline CDR1 SGHDT, CDR2 YYEEEE. V dropped 1 base and J dropped 3 bases, with 5 bases sitting between them. The CDR3 covers 12 residues. The DNA of the CDR3 is TGTGCCAGCAGCTTGCAGGGCTACGAGCAGTACTTC. Encoded protein: CASSLQGYEQYF.

The chain is built from TRBV7-2 and TRBJ2-2; 9 bases are a match to TRBD2. The length of the CDR3 is 18 residues. The junction had 6 bases not matched to a gene; V was cut back by 1 base and J by 0 bases. CDR1 and CDR2 (germline): SGHTA, FQGNSA. The CDR3 sequence is CASSLVGSGGPNTGELFF. CDR3 nucleotides: TGTGCCAGCAGCTTAGTCGGTAGCGGGGGACCGAACACCGGGGAGCTGTTTTTT.

V usage is TRBV19 and J usage is TRBJ1-2; no clear D gene. V was cut by 3 bases and J by 2 bases, with 4 bases left in between. CDR1 and CDR2 from the germline V gene are LNHDA and SQIVND (reference sequence). The CDR3 length is 12 residues. The CDR3 is CASSIQNYGYTF. As DNA, the CDR3 is TGTGCCAGTAGTATCCAGAACTATGGCTACACCTTC.

The rearrangement uses TRBV19 and TRBJ1-5; possible D gene TRBD1, 6 bases. Germline values: CDR1 LNHDA, CDR2 SQIVND (reference sequence). With 6 bases removed from V and 6 bases from J, the gap between germline ends came to 15 bases. The CDR3 covers 14 residues. The CDR3 sequence: CASRQGRVGQPQHF. The CDR3 DNA follows: TGTGCCAGTAGACAGGGTCGTGTCGGTCAGCCCCAGCATTTT. Together with reference TRBV19 and TRBJ1-5, the CDR3 gives the full variable domain: DGGITQSPKYLFRKEGQNVTLSCEQNLNHDAMYWYRQDPGQGLRLIYYSQIVNDFQKGDIAEGYSVSREKKESFPLTVTSAQKNPTAFYLCASRQGRVGQPQHFGDGTRLSIL.

A remark on this clone: The same CDR3 can be traced to other DNA sequences in this sample. The chain joins TRBV7-9 to TRBJ1-2; no firm D call. Germline loops: CDR1 SEHNR, CDR2 FQNEAQ (reference sequence). CDR3 length: 12 residues. V dropped 1 base and J dropped 4 bases, with 4 bases sitting between them. CDR3 nucleotides: TGTGCCAGCAGCTTAGACAGCTATGGCTACACCTTC. Protein sequence: CASSLDSYGYTF. Using reference TRBV7-9 and TRBJ1-2 for the parts outside the CDR3, the full variable domain is DTGVSQNPRHKITKRGQNVTFRCDPISEHNRLYWYRQTLGQGPEFLTYFQNEAQLEKSRLLSDRFSAERPKGSFSTLEIQRTEQGDSAMYLCASSLDSYGYTFGSGTRLTVV.

This clone was seen more than once but under ten times. The chain employs TRBV9 and TRBJ2-2; D possibly corresponds to TRBD1 (6 bases). Trimming stripped 7 bases from V and 1 base from J, with 8 bases between. Germline V gives CDR1 SGDLS, CDR2 YYNGEE. The CDR3 runs to 13 residues. DNA for the CDR3: TGTGCCAGCCAACAGGGGAACACCGGGGAGCTGTTTTTT. Translating it yields CASQQGNTGELFF. Complete variable domain (other parts from reference TRBV9 and TRBJ2-2): DSGVTQTPKHLITATGQRVTLRCSPRSGDLSVYWYQQSLDQGLQFLIQYYNGEERAKGNILERFSAQQFPDLHSELNLSSLELGDSALYFCASQQGNTGELFFGEGSRLTVL.

The rearrangement uses TRBV5-1 and TRBJ2-5; 14 bases map to TRBD2. V lost 0 bases, J lost 1 base, and 2 bases stayed unmatched. The CDR3 length is 17 residues. Germline lookup yields CDR1 SGHRS and CDR2 YFSETQ. CDR3 bases: TGCGCCAGCAGCTTGGGGACTAGCGGGGGGACCCAAGAGACCCAGTACTTC. It specifies CASSLGTSGGTQETQYF.

Regarding this clone: Other DNA sequences from this sample encode an identical CDR3 as well. The V and J genes are TRBV27 and TRBJ2-1, with 8 bases aligning to TRBD1. CDR1 is MNHEY and CDR2 is SMNVEV in the germline V gene (reference sequence). There are 15 residues in the CDR3. The V segment lost 2 bases and the J segment 0 bases; nucleotides outside the gene matches: 0. The CDR3 region has the DNA TGTGCCAGCAGTTTAGACAGGGGCTCCTACAATGAGCAGTTCTTC. The encoded protein is CASSLDRGSYNEQFF.

CDR3 DNA: TGTGCCAGCAGTTATTCAAGTCTAGCGGGTAGCGATACGCAGTATTTT. It encodes CASSYSSLAGSDTQYF. V is TRBV6-5 and J is TRBJ2-3; 8 bases are shared with TRBD2. The CDR3 contains 16 residues. After removal of 3 bases from V and 6 bases from J, the junction contained 11 bases not matched to a gene. Germline CDR1 and CDR2: MNHEY and SVGAGI.

This clone was recorded a few times. J is TRBJ1-4 and V is TRBV5-4; TRBD1 matches 8 bases. The CDR3 contains 16 residues. The J segment lost 4 bases and the V segment lost 5 bases, leaving 10 bases of the junction unmatched. The germline CDR1 and CDR2 sequences are SGHNT and YYREEE (reference sequence). The CDR3, as DNA: TGTGCCAGCAGTCGGCAGGGGGCCACAGATAATGAAAAACTGTTTTTT. Translated, it gives CASSRQGATDNEKLFF.

The chain employs TRBV7-9 and TRBJ1-1; D not resolved. The CDR3 extends over 14 amino acids. The germline V gene has CDR1 SEHNR and CDR2 FQNEAQ (reference sequence). With 1 base removed from V and 1 base from J, the gap between germline ends came to 7 bases. The DNA for the CDR3 is TGTGCCAGCAGCTTAGACAGACAGAACACTGAAGCTTTCTTT. This encodes CASSLDRQNTEAFF.

The chain has TRBV25-1 and TRBJ2-3; D is perhaps TRBD1 (6 bases). Trimming cost V 3 bases and J 2 bases, with 12 bases left between them. The CDR3 covers 15 residues. CDR1 is MGHDK, CDR2 SYGVNS, per germline. This chain's CDR3 is CASSDRGKTTDTQYF. CDR3 DNA sequence: TGTGCCAGCAGTGACAGGGGTAAGACCACAGATACGCAGTATTTT. Based on the CDR3 plus reference TRBV25-1 and TRBJ2-3, the full variable domain is EADIYQTPRYLVIGTGKKITLECSQTMGHDKMYWYQQDPGMELHLIHYSYGVNSTEKGDLSSESTVSRIRTEHFPLTLESARPSHTSQYLCASSDRGKTTDTQYFGPGTRLTVL.

The gene calls are TRBV13 and TRBJ2-1; 9 bases agree with TRBD1. This CDR3 contains 15 residues. Germline V CDR1 and CDR2: PRHDT, FYEKMQ (reference sequence). Trimming at V came to 0 bases and at J to 7 bases, leaving 4 bases not matched to a gene. The CDR3 region is CASSLGGQGWNEQFF. The CDR3 DNA sequence: TGTGCCAGCAGCTTAGGGGGACAGGGCTGGAATGAGCAGTTCTTC.

V gene TRBV7-9 combines with J gene TRBJ1-1, with 8 bases that match TRBD1. J lost 1 base, V lost 10 bases, and 8 bases had no gene match. This CDR3 has 14 amino acids. Germline V gives CDR1 SEHNR, CDR2 FQNEAQ (reference sequence). CDR3 protein: CATKKTGENTEAFF. The CDR3 DNA sequence: TGTGCCACCAAGAAGACAGGGGAGAACACTGAAGCTTTCTTT.

This clone was seen more than once but under ten times. The V gene is TRBV19, the J gene TRBJ1-5, with TRBD1 matching over 7 bases. V lost 2 bases and J lost 6; bases outside the gene matches: 4. CDR1 is LNHDA, CDR2 SQIVND, per germline (reference sequence). The length of the CDR3 is 14 residues. CDR3 loop: CASSILDRAQPQHF. The CDR3, as DNA: TGTGCCAGTAGTATACTAGACAGGGCTCAGCCCCAGCATTTT.

The rearrangement uses TRBV2 and TRBJ1-3; D gene uncertain. V lost 6 bases and J lost 3, with 6 bases in between. The CDR3 has 12 amino acids. Germline lookup yields CDR1 SNHLY and CDR2 FYNNEI. The CDR3 region is CASRSGGNTIYF. The CDR3 DNA sequence: TGTGCCAGCAGGTCGGGTGGAAACACCATATATTTT.